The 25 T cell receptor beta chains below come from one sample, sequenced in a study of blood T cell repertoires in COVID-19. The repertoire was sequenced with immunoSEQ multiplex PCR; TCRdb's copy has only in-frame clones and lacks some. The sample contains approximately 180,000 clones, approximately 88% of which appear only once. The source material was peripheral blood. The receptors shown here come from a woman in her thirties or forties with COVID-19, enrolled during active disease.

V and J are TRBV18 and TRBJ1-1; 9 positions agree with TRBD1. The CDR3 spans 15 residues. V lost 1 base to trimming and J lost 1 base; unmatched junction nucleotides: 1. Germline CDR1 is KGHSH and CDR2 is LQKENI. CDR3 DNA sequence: TGTGCCAGCTCACCACTGACAGGGGGGAACACTGAAGCTTTCTTT. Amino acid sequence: CASSPLTGGNTEAFF.

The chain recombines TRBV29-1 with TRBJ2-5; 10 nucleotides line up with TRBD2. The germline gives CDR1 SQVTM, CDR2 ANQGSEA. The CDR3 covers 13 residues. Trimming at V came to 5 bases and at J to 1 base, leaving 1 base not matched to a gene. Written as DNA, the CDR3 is TGCAGCGTTCGGACTAGCGGCCAAGAGACCCAGTACTTC. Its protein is CSVRTSGQETQYF.

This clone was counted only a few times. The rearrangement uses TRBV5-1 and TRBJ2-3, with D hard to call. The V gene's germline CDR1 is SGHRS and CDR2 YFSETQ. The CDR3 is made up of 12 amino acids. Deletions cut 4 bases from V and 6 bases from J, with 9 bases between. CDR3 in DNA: TGCGCCAGCAGCACGAGGAGTGATACGCAGTATTTT. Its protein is CASSTRSDTQYF. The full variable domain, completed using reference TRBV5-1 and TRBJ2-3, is KAGVTQTPRYLIKTRGQQVTLSCSPISGHRSVSWYQQTPGQGLQFLFEYFSETQRNKGNFPGRFSGRQFSNSRSEMNVSTLELGDSALYLCASSTRSDTQYFGPGTRLTVL.

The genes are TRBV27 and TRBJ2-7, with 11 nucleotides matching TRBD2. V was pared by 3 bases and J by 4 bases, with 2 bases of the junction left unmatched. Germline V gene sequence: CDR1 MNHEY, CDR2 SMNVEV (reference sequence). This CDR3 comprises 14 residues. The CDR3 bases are TGTGCCAGCAGTTTCACTAGCGGGAGTTACGAGCAGTACTTC. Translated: CASSFTSGSYEQYF.

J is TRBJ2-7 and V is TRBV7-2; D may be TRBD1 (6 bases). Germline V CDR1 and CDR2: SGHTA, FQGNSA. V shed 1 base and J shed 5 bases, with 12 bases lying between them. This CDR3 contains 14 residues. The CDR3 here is CASSLGTVYDEQYF. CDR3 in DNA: TGTGCCAGCAGCTTAGGGACAGTGTACGACGAGCAGTACTTC.

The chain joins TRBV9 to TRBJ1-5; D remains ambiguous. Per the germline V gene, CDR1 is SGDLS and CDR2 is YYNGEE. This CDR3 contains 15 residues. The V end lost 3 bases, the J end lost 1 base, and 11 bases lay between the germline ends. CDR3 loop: CASSASWASNQPQHF. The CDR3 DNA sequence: TGTGCCAGCAGCGCCTCTTGGGCCAGCAATCAGCCCCAGCATTTT.

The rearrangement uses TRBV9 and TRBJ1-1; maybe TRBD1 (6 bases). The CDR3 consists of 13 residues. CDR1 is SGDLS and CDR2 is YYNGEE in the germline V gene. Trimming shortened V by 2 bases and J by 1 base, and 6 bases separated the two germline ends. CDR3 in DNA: TGTGCCAGCAGCGTGACAGGGAACACTGAAGCTTTCTTT. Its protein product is CASSVTGNTEAFF.

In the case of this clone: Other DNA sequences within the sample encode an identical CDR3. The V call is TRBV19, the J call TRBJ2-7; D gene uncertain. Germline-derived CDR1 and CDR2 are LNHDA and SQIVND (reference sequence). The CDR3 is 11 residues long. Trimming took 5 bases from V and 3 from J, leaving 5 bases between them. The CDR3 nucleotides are TGTGCCAGTAGTTCCGGCTACGAGCAGTACTTC. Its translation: CASSSGYEQYF.

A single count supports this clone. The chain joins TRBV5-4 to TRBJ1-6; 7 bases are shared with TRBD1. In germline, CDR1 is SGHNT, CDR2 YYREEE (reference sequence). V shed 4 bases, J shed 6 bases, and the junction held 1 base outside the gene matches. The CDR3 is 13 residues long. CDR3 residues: CASSRDSNSPLHF. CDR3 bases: TGTGCCAGCAGCCGGGACAGTAATTCACCCCTCCACTTT. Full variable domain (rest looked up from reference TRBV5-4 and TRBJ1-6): ETGVTQSPTHLIKTRGQQVTLRCSSQSGHNTVSWYQQALGQGPQFIFQYYREEENGRGNFPPRFSGLQFPNYSSELNVNALELDDSALYLCASSRDSNSPLHFGNGTRLTVT.

The CDR3 nucleotides read TGCGCCAGCAGCTTGGGGGGGACAGGGTACGAAAAACTGTTTTTT. Protein product: CASSLGGTGYEKLFF. The rearrangement uses TRBV5-1 and TRBJ1-4; 9 bases are shared with TRBD1. V lost 0 bases, J lost 8 bases, and 5 bases stayed unmatched. This CDR3 is built from 15 residues. The germline gives CDR1 SGHRS, CDR2 YFSETQ.

The CDR3 nucleotides read TGTGCCAGCAGTTTAATGTCGGCGGTCCCCAATGAGCAGTTCTTC. It codes for CASSLMSAVPNEQFF. The J gene is TRBJ2-1, the V gene TRBV27; D remains ambiguous. The CDR3 spans 15 residues. Trimming shortened V by 2 bases and J by 6 bases, and 14 bases separated the two germline ends. Germline V gene data show CDR1 as MNHEY and CDR2 as SMNVEV (reference sequence).

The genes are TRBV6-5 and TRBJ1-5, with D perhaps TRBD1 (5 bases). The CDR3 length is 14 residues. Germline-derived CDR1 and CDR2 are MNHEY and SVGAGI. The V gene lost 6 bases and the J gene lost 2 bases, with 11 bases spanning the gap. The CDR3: CASSGGGGNQPQHF. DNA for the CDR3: TGTGCCAGCAGCGGGGGGGGAGGCAATCAGCCCCAGCATTTT.

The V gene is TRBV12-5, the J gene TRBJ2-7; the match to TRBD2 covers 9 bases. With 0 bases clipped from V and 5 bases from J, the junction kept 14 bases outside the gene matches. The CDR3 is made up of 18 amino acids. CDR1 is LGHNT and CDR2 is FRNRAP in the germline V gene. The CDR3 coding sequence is TGTGCTAGTGGTTTGGTAGGGGCGGGAGGGCCTCAGACTAACGAGCAGTACTTC. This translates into CASGLVGAGGPQTNEQYF.

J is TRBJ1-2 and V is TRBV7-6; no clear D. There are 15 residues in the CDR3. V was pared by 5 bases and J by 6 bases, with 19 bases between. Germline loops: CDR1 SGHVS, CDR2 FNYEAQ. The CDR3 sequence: CASSQNAGGFDGYTF. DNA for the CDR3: TGTGCCAGCAGCCAAAATGCGGGAGGGTTTGATGGCTACACCTTC. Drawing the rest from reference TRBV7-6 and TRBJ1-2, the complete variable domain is GAGVSQSPRYKVTKRGQDVALRCDPISGHVSLYWYRQALGQGPEFLTYFNYEAQQDKSGLPNDRFSAERPEGSISTLTIQRTEQRDSAMYRCASSQNAGGFDGYTFGSGTRLTVV.

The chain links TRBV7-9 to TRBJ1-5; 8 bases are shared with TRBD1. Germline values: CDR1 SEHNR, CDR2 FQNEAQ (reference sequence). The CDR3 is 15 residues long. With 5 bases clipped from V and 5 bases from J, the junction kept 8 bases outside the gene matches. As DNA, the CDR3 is TGTGCCAGCAGCCGAGCGGGACAGGACCATCAGCCCCAGCATTTT. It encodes CASSRAGQDHQPQHF.

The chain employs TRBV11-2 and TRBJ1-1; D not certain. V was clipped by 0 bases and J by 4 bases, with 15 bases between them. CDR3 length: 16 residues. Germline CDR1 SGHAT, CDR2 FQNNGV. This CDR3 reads CASSLDVSGLPTEAFF. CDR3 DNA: TGTGCCAGCAGCTTAGATGTCTCGGGGTTACCCACTGAAGCTTTCTTT. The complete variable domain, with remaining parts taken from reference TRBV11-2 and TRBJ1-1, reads EAGVAQSPRYKIIEKRQSVAFWCNPISGHATLYWYQQILGQGPKLLIQFQNNGVVDDSQLPKDRFSAERLKGVDSTLKIQPAKLEDSAVYLCASSLDVSGLPTEAFFGQGTRLTVV.

The CDR3 coding sequence is TGTGCCAGCAGTTTTATCCCAGGGACAGGGGAGGAGACCCAGTACTTC. It is translated as CASSFIPGTGEETQYF. The gene calls are TRBV27 and TRBJ2-5, with TRBD1 identical over 10 bases. CDR1 is MNHEY, CDR2 SMNVEV, per germline (reference sequence). After removal of 3 bases from V and 5 bases from J, the junction contained 9 bases not matched to a gene. The CDR3 has 16 amino acids.

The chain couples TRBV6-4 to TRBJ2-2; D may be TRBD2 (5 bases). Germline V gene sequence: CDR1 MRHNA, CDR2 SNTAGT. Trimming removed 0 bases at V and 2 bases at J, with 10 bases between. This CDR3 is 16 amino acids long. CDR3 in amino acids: CASSDSFEGNTGELFF. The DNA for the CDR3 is TGTGCCAGCAGTGACTCGTTTGAGGGAAACACCGGGGAGCTGTTTTTT.

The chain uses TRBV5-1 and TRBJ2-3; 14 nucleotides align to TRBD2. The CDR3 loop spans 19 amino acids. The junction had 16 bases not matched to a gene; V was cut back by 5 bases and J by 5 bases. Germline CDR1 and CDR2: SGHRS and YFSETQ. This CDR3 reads CASRSGTSGSLGPKDTQYF. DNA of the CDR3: TGCGCCAGCAGATCCGGGACTAGCGGGAGCCTCGGCCCCAAAGATACGCAGTATTTT.

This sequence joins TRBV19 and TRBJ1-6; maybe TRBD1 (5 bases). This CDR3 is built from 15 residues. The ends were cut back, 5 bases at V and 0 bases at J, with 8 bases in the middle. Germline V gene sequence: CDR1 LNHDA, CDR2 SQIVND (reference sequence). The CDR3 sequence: CASSRQSSYNSPLHF. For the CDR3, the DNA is TGTGCCAGTAGTCGACAGAGCTCCTATAATTCACCCCTCCACTTT.

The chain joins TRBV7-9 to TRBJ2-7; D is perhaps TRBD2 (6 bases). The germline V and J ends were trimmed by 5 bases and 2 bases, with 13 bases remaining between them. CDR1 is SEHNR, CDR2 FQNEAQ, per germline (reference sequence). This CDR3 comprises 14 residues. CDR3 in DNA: TGTGCCAGCAGCCCCCAGGGAGGTACCTACGAGCAGTACTTC. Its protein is CASSPQGGTYEQYF.

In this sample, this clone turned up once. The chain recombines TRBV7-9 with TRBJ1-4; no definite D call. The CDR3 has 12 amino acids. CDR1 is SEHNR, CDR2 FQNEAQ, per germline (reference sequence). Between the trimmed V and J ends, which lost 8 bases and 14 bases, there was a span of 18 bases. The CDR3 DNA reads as TGTGCCAGCGCGGGAGGCGTATTTCCCCTGTTTTTT. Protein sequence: CASAGGVFPLFF.

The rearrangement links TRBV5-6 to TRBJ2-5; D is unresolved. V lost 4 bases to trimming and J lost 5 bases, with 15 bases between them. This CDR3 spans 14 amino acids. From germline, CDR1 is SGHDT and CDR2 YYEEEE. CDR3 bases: TGTGCCAGCAGCCCGGCTTTAGCAGCCGAGACCCAGTACTTC. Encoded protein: CASSPALAAETQYF.

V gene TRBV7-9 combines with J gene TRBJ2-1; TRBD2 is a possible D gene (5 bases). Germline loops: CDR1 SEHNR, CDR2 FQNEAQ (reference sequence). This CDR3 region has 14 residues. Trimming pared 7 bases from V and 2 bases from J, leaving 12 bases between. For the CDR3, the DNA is TGTGCCAGCATCAACACCGGGACCTACAATGAGCAGTTCTTC. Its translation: CASINTGTYNEQFF.

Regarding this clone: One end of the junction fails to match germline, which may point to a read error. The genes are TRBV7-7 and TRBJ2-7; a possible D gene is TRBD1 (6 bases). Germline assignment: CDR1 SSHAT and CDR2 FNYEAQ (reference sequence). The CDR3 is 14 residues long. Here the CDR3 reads CASSLETGTYEQYF. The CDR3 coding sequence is TGTGCTAGCAGCTTAGAGACAGGTACCTACGAGCAGTACTTC. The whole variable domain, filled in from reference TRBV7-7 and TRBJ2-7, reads GAGVSQSPRYKVTKRGQDVTLRCDPISSHATLYWYQQALGQGPEFLTYFNYEAQPDKSGLPSDRFSAERPEGSISTLTIQRTEQRDSAMYRCASSLETGTYEQYFGPGTRLTVT.